This TCR beta chain was captured in a study of T cells in localized non-small cell lung cancer. Overall study results and limits: Paired adjacent lung recovered a median roughly 54 of the top 100 tumor clones. A single tumor region was sequenced, leaving heterogeneity possible. Adjacent uninvolved lung tissue had the highest T cell clonality, exceeding tumor.

Clones were sequenced by immunoSEQ multiplex PCR, and TCRdb holds only the in-frame ones, with some missing. The sample lists some 64,000 clones, roughly 79% occurring once. After removal of 4 bases from V and 7 bases from J, the junction contained 13 bases not matched to a gene. CDR1 is SGHNT and CDR2 is YYREEE in the germline V gene (reference sequence). The CDR3 consists of 17 residues. As regards this clone: Its antigen is unidentified.

Source: PBMCs, taken before any cancer treatment. V and J are TRBV5-4 and TRBJ2-1; the match to TRBD2 covers 11 bases. The clonotype was recovered from a man aged 40 to 75 with stage II lung adenocarcinoma. CDR3: CASSPIAGGQQENEQFF. The CDR3 DNA reads as TGTGCCAGCAGCCCCATAGCGGGAGGGCAACAGGAAAATGAGCAGTTCTTC.